Shown below are 9 T cell receptor beta chains from a single sample sequenced in a study of T cell repertoires in cytomegalovirus infection. TCRdb reanalysed the reads using MiXCR and keeps one entry per CDR3 protein. Altogether more than 150,000 distinct CDR3 sequences are present, 17% being singletons, with the ten largest covering 18%. Sequencing input: CD8+ T cells from PBMCs. The receptors here all came from a human donor in good health (CMV status not recorded). Some clones in this sample may be carry-over from other donors' samples.

V and J are TRBV4-1 and TRBJ2-7, with TRBD2 matching 16 bases. Per germline, CDR1 MGHRA and CDR2 YSYEKL. Trimming took 3 bases from V and 4 from J; bases not matched to a gene: 3. The CDR3 is made up of 16 amino acids. The CDR3 is CASSQGLAGGPYEQYF. CDR3 sequence (DNA): TGCGCCAGCAGCCAGGGACTAGCGGGAGGGCCTTACGAGCAGTACTTC.

The J gene is TRBJ1-5, the V gene TRBV29-1, with 7 bases aligning to TRBD1. J lost 5 bases, V lost 5 bases, and 3 bases had no gene match. The CDR3 is 12 residues long. Germline V gene sequence: CDR1 SQVTM, CDR2 ANQGSEA. Written as DNA, the CDR3 is TGCAGCGTTAGAGACAGGGATCAGCCCCAGCATTTT. Protein sequence: CSVRDRDQPQHF. The entire variable domain, with the rest obtained from reference TRBV29-1 and TRBJ1-5, is as follows: SAVISQKPSRDICQRGTSLTIQCQVDSQVTMMFWYRQQPGQSLTLIATANQGSEATYESGFVIDKFPISRPNLTFSTLTVSNMSPEDSSIYLCSVRDRDQPQHFGDGTRLSIL.

This sequence joins TRBV28 and TRBJ2-1, with no clear D. The germline V gene encodes CDR1 MDHEN and CDR2 SYDVKM. This CDR3 comprises 14 residues. Deletions cut 7 bases from V and 0 bases from J, with 10 bases between. The CDR3 protein is CASKSKTSYNEQFF. The CDR3 DNA is TGTGCCAGCAAATCAAAGACCTCCTACAATGAGCAGTTCTTC.

This clonotype showed up just a few times. The V call is TRBV6-2 or TRBV6-3, the J call TRBJ2-1; TRBD1 aligns across 10 bases. V was pared by 6 bases and J by 8 bases, with 16 bases of the junction left unmatched. Germline CDR1 is MNHEY and CDR2 is SVGEGT. The CDR3 is made up of 17 amino acids. The CDR3 DNA reads TGTGCCAGCAGGTACGAGGTACGGGACAGGGGATGGTATGAGCAGTTCTTC. Its protein is CASRYEVRDRGWYEQFF.

The chain uses TRBV27 and TRBJ1-2, with unresolved D. Germline V gives CDR1 MNHEY, CDR2 SMNVEV (reference sequence). Trimming cost V 2 bases and J 2 bases, with 12 bases left between them. The CDR3 extends over 15 amino acids. CDR3 in amino acids: CASSLNRGSNYGYTF. Written as DNA, the CDR3 is TGTGCCAGCAGTTTAAATAGAGGGAGCAACTATGGCTACACCTTC.

This clonotype showed up just a few times. This rearrangement joins TRBV6-6 to TRBJ2-1, with TRBD1 matching 8 bases. There are 16 residues in the CDR3. Trimming took 7 bases from V and 3 from J; bases not matched to a gene: 11. From germline, CDR1 is MNHNY and CDR2 SVGAGI (reference sequence). For the CDR3, the DNA is TGTGCCAGCAATTTCCTGCCGGGACAGGACTACAATGAGCAGTTCTTC. It encodes CASNFLPGQDYNEQFF.

The rearrangement joins TRBV28 to TRBJ1-5, with D possibly TRBD1 on 5 matching bases. V was cut by 6 bases and J by 2 bases, with 14 bases left in between. Germline V gives CDR1 MDHEN, CDR2 SYDVKM. The CDR3 contains 15 residues. CDR3 amino acids: CASSGGWRGNQPQHF. CDR3 bases: TGTGCCAGCAGCGGGGGGTGGCGGGGCAATCAGCCCCAGCATTTT.

This clonotype turned up a few times. The V and J genes are TRBV7-8 and TRBJ2-7; D possibly corresponds to TRBD1 (6 bases). Trimming removed 4 bases from V and 1 base from J, with 11 bases in between. The CDR3 is 14 amino acids. CDR1 SGHVS and CDR2 FQNEAQ come from the germline V gene. The CDR3 coding sequence is TGTGCCAGCAGCTCCCGGGACAAGTCCTACGAGCAGTACTTC. Protein: CASSSRDKSYEQYF.

This rearrangement joins TRBV7-2 to TRBJ2-1; D unclear. The CDR3 covers 14 residues. Between the trimmed V and J ends, which lost 0 bases and 10 bases, there was a span of 13 bases. CDR1 and CDR2 from the germline V gene are SGHTA and FQGNSA. This CDR3 is CASSLAPISYEQFF. The CDR3 DNA is TGTGCCAGCAGCTTAGCGCCCATCTCCTACGAGCAGTTCTTC.